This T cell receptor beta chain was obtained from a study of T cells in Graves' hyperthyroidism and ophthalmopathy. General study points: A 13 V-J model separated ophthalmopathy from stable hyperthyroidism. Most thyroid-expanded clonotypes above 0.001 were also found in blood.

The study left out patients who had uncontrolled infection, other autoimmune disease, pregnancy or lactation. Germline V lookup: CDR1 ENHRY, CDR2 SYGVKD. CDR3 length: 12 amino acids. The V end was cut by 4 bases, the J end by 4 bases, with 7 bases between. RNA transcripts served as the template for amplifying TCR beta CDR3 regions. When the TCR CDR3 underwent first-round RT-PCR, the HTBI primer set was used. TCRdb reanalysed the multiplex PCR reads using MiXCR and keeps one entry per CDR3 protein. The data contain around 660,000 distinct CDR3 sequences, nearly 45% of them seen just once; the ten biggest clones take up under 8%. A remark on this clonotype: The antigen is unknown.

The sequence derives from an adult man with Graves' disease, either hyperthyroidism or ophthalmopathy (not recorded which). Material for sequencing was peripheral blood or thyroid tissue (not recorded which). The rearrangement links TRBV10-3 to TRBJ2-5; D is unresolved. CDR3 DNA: TGTGCCATCAGTGCAAACCGAGAGACCCAGTACTTC. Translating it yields CAISANRETQYF.